This T cell receptor (beta chain) was recorded in a study of blood T cell repertoires in COVID-19. About the study: COVID-19 samples, acute and convalescent, were from the United States, Italy and Spain. The analysed material was cDNA or gDNA that came from T cells, B-cell-depleted T cells, or PBMCs.

Followed over time, Seattle patients had been enrolled while infection was active. As processed by the authors: Scientists estimated how many nucleated cells there were by amplifying reference gene primers. The protocol was immunoSEQ multiplex PCR, while the TCRdb copy is restricted to in-frame clones and leaves out a portion. D and trimming were read from the DNA, whereas the V and J calls and clone size are those reported in that table. The sample shows some 190,000 clones, around 85% of them seen only once. Regarding this clone: With a much larger clone just one base away, this may be a read error.

The CDR3 is 13 residues long. V dropped 2 bases and J dropped 1 base, with 4 bases sitting between them. This TCR was sampled from an elderly man with COVID-19, enrolled during active disease. The J gene is TRBJ2-3, the V gene TRBV12-3 or TRBV12-4; no reliable D call. The sequencing sample was made of peripheral blood. The CDR3, as DNA: TGTGCCAGCAGTTTACGGGGCACAGATACGCAGTATTTT. Its protein product is CASSLRGTDTQYF.